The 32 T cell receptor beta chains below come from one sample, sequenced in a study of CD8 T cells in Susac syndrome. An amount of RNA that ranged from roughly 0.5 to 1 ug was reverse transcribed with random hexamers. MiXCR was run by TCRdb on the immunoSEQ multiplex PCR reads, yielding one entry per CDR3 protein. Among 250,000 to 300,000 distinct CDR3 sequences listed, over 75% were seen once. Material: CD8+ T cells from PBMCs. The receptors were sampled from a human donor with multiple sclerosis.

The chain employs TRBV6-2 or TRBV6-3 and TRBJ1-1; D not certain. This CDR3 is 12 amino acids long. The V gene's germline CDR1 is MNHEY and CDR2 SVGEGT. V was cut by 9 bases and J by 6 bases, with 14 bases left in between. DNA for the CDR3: TGTGCCAGTTTGTCGGTCGGGGCTGAAGCTTTCTTT. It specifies CASLSVGAEAFF.

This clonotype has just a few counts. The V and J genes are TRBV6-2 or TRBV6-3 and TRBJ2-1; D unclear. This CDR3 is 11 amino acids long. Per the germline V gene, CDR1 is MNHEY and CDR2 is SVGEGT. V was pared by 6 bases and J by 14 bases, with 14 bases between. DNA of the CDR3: TGTGCCAGCAGATACGCGACCAAGGAGTTCTTC. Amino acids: CASRYATKEFF.

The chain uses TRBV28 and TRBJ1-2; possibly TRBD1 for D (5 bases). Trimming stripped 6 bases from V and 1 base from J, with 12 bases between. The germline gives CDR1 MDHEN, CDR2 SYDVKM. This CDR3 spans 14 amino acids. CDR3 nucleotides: TGTGCCAGCAGCTGGAGGGGTGGTAACTATGGCTACACCTTC. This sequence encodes CASSWRGGNYGYTF.

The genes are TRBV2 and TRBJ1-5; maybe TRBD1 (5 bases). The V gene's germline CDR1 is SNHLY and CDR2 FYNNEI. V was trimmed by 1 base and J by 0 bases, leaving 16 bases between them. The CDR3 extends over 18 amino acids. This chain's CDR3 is CASSEVPPGSYSNQPQHF. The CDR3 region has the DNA TGTGCCAGCAGTGAAGTGCCTCCAGGGTCTTATAGCAATCAGCCCCAGCATTTT.

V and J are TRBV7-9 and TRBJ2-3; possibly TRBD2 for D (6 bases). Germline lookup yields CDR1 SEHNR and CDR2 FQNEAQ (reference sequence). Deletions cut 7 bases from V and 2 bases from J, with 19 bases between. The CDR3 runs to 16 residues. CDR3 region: CASTEPSDLHTDTQYF. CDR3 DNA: TGTGCCAGCACCGAACCTAGCGATCTACACACAGATACGCAGTATTTT. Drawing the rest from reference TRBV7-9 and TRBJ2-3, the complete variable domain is DTGVSQNPRHKITKRGQNVTFRCDPISEHNRLYWYRQTLGQGPEFLTYFQNEAQLEKSRLLSDRFSAERPKGSFSTLEIQRTEQGDSAMYLCASTEPSDLHTDTQYFGPGTRLTVL.

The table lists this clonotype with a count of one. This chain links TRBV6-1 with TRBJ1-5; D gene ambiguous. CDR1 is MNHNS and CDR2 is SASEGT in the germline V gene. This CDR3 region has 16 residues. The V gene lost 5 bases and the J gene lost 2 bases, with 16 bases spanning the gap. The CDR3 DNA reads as TGTGCCAGCAGTAATGGACCCCACGAGGGCAATCAGCCCCAGCATTTT. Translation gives CASSNGPHEGNQPQHF.

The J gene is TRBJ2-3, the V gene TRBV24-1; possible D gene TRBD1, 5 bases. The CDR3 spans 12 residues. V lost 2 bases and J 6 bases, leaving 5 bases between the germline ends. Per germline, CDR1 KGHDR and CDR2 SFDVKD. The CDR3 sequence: CATSDYRDTQYF. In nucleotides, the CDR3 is TGTGCCACCAGTGATTACAGGGATACGCAGTATTTT.

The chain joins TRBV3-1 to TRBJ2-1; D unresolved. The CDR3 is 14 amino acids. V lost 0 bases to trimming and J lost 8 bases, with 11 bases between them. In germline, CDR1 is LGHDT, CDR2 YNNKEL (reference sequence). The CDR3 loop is CASSQDGSLDEQFF. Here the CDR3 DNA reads TGTGCCAGCAGCCAAGATGGGTCCCTCGATGAGCAGTTCTTC.

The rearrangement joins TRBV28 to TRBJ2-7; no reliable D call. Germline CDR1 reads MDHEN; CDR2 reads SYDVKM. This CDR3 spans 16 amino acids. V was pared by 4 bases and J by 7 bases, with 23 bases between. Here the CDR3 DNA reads TGTGCCAGCAGTTCCCCTCCTCTAGAATCGTCCTGGGAGCAGTACTTC. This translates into CASSSPPLESSWEQYF.

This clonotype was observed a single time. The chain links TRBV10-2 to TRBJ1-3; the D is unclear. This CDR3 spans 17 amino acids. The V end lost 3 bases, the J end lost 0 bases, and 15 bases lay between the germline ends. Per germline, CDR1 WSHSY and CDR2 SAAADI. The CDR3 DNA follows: TGCGCCAGCAGTGATCACTGGAGACCTAGCTCTGGAAACACCATATATTTT. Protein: CASSDHWRPSSGNTIYF.

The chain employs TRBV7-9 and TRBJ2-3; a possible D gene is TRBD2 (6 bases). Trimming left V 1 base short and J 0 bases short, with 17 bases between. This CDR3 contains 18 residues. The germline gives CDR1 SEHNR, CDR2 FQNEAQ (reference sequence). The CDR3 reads CASSLGVGSGTSTDTQYF. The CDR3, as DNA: TGTGCCAGCAGCTTAGGCGTGGGTAGCGGCACTAGCACAGATACGCAGTATTTT. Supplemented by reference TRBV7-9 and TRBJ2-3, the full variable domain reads DTGVSQNPRHKITKRGQNVTFRCDPISEHNRLYWYRQTLGQGPEFLTYFQNEAQLEKSRLLSDRFSAERPKGSFSTLEIQRTEQGDSAMYLCASSLGVGSGTSTDTQYFGPGTRLTVL.

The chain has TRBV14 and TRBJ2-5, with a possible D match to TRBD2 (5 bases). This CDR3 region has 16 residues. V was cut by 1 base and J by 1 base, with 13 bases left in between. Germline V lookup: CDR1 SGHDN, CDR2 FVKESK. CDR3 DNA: TGTGCCAGCAGCCAAGGCGGATTAGGACTCCAAGAGACCCAGTACTTC. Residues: CASSQGGLGLQETQYF. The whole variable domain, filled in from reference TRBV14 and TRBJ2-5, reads EAGVTQFPSHSVIEKGQTVTLRCDPISGHDNLYWYRRVMGKEIKFLLHFVKESKQDESGMPNNRFLAERTGGTYSTLKVQPAELEDSGVYFCASSQGGLGLQETQYFGPGTRLLVL.

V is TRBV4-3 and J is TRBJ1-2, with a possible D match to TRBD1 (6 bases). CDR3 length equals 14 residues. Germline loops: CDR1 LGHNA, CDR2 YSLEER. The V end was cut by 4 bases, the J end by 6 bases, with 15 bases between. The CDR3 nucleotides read TGCGCCAGCAGCCTCTACAGGGCGGCCGATGGCTACACCTTC. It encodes CASSLYRAADGYTF.

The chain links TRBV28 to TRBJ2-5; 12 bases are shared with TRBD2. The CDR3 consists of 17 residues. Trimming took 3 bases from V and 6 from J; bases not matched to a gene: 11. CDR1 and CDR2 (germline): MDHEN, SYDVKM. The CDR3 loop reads CASSFHHLAGGAQTQYF. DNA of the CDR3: TGTGCCAGCAGTTTTCACCATCTAGCGGGAGGGGCTCAGACCCAGTACTTC. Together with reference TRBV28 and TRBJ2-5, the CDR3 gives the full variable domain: DVKVTQSSRYLVKRTGEKVFLECVQDMDHENMFWYRQDPGLGLRLIYFSYDVKMKEKGDIPEGYSVSREKKERFSLILESASTNQTSMYLCASSFHHLAGGAQTQYFGPGTRLLVL.

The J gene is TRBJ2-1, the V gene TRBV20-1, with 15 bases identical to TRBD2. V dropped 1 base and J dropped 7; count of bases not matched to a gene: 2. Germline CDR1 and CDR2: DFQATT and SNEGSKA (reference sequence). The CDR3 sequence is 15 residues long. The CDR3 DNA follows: TGCAGTGCTAGAGGGACTAGCGGGAGGGAGAATGAGCAGTTCTTC. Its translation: CSARGTSGRENEQFF.

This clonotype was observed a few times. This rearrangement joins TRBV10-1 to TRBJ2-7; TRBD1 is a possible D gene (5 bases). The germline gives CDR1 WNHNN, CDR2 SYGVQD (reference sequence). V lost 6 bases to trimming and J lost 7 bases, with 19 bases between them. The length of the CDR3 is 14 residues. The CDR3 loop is CASSAGILGAEQYF. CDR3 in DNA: TGCGCCAGCAGCGCAGGGATTCTAGGAGCAGAGCAGTACTTC.

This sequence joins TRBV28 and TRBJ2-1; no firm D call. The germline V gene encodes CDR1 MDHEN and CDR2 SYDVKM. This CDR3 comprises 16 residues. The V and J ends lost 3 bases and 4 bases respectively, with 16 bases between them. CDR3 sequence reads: CASSLVGGRGYNEQFF. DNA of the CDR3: TGTGCCAGCAGTTTGGTAGGCGGTCGTGGGTACAATGAGCAGTTCTTC.

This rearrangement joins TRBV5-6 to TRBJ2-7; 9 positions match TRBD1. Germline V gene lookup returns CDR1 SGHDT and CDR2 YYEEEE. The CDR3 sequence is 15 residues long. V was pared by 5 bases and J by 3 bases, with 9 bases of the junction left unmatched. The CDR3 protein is CASSPGRTGVYEQYF. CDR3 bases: TGTGCCAGCAGTCCCGGCAGGACAGGGGTCTACGAGCAGTACTTC.

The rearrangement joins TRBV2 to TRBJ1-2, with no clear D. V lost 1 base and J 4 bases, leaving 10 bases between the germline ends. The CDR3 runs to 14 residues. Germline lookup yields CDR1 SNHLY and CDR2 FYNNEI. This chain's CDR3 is CASSEGGNFYGYTF. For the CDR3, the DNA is TGTGCCAGCAGTGAAGGGGGAAACTTCTATGGCTACACCTTC.

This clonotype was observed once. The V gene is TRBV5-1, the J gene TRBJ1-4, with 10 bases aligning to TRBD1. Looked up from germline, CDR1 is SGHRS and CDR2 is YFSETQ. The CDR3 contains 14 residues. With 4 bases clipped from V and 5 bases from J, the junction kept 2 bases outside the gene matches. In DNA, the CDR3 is TGCGCCAGCAGCACGGGACAGGGGAATGAAAAACTGTTTTTT. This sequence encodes CASSTGQGNEKLFF.

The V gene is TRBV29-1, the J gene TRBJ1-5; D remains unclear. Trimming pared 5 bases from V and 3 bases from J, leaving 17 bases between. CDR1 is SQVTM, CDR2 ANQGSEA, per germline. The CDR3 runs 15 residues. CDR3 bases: TGCAGCGTTTCTACTCATGAGGATTCCAATCAGCCCCAGCATTTT. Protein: CSVSTHEDSNQPQHF.

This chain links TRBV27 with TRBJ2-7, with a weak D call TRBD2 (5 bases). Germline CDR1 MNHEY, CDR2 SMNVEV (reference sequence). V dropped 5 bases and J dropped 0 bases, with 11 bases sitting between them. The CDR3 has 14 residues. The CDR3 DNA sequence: TGTGCCAGCAGTGATCAAGGGAGCTCCTACGAGCAGTACTTC. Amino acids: CASSDQGSSYEQYF.

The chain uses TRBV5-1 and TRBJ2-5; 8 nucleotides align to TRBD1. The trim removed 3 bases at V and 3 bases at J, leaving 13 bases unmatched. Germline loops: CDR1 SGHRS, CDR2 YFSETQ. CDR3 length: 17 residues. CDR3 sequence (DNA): TGCGCCAGCAGCTGGGCTCGGCAGGGGGCGGTGGAAGAGACCCAGTACTTC. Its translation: CASSWARQGAVEETQYF. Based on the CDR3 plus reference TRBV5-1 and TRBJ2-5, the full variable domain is KAGVTQTPRYLIKTRGQQVTLSCSPISGHRSVSWYQQTPGQGLQFLFEYFSETQRNKGNFPGRFSGRQFSNSRSEMNVSTLELGDSALYLCASSWARQGAVEETQYFGPGTRLLVL.

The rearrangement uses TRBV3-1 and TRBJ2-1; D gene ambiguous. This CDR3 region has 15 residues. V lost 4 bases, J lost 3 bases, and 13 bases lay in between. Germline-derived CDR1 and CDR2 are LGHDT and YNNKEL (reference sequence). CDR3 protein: CASSRESLGYNEQFF. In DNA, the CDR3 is TGTGCCAGCAGCCGAGAATCTCTAGGCTACAATGAGCAGTTCTTC.

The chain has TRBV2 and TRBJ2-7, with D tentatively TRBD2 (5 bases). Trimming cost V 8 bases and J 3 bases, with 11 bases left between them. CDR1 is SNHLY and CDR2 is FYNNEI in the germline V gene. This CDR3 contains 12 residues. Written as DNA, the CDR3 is TGTGCCAGCGGGCGAGGGCTCTACGAGCAGTACTTC. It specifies CASGRGLYEQYF.

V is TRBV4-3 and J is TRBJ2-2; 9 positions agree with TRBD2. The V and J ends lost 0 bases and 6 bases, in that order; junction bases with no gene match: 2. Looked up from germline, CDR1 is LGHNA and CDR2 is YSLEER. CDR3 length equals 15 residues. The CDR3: CASSQDGTSPGELFF. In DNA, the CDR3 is TGCGCCAGCAGCCAAGATGGGACTAGCCCCGGGGAGCTGTTTTTT.

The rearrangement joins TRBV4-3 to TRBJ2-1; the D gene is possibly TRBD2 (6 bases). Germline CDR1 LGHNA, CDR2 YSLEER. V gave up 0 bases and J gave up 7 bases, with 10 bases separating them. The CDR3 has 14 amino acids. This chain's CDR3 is CASSQDLEGNEQFF. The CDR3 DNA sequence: TGCGCCAGCAGCCAAGATCTGGAGGGAAATGAGCAGTTCTTC.

CDR3 loop: CSKDGNTEAFF. CDR3 in DNA: TGCAGTAAGGACGGGAACACTGAAGCTTTCTTT. The rearrangement links TRBV20-1 to TRBJ1-1; no firm D call. The V end lost 8 bases, the J end lost 1 base, and 8 bases lay between the germline ends. This CDR3 comprises 11 residues. In germline, CDR1 is DFQATT, CDR2 SNEGSKA (reference sequence).

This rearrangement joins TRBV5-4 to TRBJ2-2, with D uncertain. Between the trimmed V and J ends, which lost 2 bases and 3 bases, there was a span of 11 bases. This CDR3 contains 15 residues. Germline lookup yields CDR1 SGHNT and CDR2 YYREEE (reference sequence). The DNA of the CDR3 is TGTGCCAGCAGCTTAAACAAATGGGACACCGGGGAGCTGTTTTTT. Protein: CASSLNKWDTGELFF.

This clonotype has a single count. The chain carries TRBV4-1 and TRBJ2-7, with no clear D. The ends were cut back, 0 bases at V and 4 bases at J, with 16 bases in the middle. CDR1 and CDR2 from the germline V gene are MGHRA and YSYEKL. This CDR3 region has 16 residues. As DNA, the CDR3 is TGCGCCAGCAGCCAAGAGGTTGGAACATACTCATACGAGCAGTACTTC. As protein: CASSQEVGTYSYEQYF.

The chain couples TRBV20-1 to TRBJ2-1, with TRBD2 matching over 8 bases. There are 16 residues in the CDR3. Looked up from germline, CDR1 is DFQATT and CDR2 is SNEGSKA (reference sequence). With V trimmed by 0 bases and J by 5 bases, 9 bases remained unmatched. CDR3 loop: CSARDLVLADDNEQFF. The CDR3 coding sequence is TGCAGTGCTAGAGATTTGGTACTAGCGGATGACAATGAGCAGTTCTTC.

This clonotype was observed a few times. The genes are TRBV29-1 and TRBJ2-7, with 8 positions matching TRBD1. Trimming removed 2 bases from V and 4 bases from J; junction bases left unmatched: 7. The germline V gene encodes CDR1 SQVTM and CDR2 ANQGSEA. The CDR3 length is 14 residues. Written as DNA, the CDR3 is TGCAGCGTTGAATGGACAGGGTCGATTTACGAGCAGTACTTC. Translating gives CSVEWTGSIYEQYF.